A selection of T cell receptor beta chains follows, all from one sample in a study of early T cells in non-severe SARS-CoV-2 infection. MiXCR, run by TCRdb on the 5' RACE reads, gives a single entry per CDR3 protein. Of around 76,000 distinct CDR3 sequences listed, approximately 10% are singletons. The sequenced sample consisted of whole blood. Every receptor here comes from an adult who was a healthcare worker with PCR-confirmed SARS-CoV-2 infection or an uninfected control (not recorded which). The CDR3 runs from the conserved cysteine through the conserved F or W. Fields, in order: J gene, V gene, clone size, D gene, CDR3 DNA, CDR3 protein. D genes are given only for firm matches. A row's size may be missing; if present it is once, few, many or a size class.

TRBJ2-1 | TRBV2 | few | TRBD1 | TGTGCCAGCAGTGCCGGGACAGGGAACAATGAGCAGTTCTTC | CASSAGTGNNEQFF
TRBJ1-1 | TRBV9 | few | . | TGTGCCAGCAGCGTAGCGCCTGATAAGAACACTGAAGCTTTCTTT | CASSVAPDKNTEAFF
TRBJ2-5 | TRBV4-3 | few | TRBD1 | TGCGCCAGCAGCCAAGGGCCCACAGGGGGAGAGACCCAGTACTTC | CASSQGPTGGETQYF
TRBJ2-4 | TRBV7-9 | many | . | TGTGCCAGCAGCTTAGACTCACTCAAAAACATTCAGTACTTC | CASSLDSLKNIQYF
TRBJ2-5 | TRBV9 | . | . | TGTGCCAGCAGCGTAGGGGGAGCCGGGGAAGAGACCCAGTACTTC | CASSVGGAGEETQYF
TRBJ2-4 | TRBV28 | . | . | TGTGCCAGCAGTTTACTTAGTGTAGCCAAAAACATTCAGTACTTC | CASSLLSVAKNIQYF
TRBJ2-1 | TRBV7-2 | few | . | TGTGCCAGCAGCTTGGGAGGACAGCCTTCCTACAATGAGCAGTTCTTC | CASSLGGQPSYNEQFF
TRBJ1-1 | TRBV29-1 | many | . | TGCAGCGCTGTCGGCGGGGGCAGCGGCACTGAAGCTTTCTTT | CSAVGGGSGTEAFF
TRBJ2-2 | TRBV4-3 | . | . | TGCGCCAGCAGCCAAGGGGGGCGTATGAACACCGGGGAGCTGTTTTTT | CASSQGGRMNTGELFF
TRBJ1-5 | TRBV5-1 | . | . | TGCGCCAGCAGCTTGGCGGGTCCAGGGGGCAATCAGCCCCAGCATTTT | CASSLAGPGGNQPQHF
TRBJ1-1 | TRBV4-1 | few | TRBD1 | TGCGCCAGCAGCCCATACGGACAGGGGAACACTGAAGCTTTCTTT | CASSPYGQGNTEAFF
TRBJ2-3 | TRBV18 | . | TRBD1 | TGTGCCAGCTCACTCCAGACAGGGATCCCGGATACGCAGTATTTT | CASSLQTGIPDTQYF
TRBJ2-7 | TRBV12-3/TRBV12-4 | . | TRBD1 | TGTGCCAGCAGTTTGGGACAGGAACAACTCTCCTACGAGCAGTACTTC | CASSLGQEQLSYEQYF
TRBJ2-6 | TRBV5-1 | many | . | TGCGCCAGCAGCTTGGTCCTCTCTGGGGCCAACGTCCTGACTTTC | CASSLVLSGANVLTF
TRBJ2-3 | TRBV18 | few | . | TGTGCCAGCTCACCCGGACTTTCGATGGATACGCAGTATTTT | CASSPGLSMDTQYF
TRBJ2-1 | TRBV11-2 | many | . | TGTGCCAGCAGCTTAATAACACAGAGCTCCTACAATGAGCAGTTCTTC | CASSLITQSSYNEQFF
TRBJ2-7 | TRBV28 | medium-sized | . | TGTGCCAGCAGTTTCCCCGATTCCCCCTACTGCGAGCAGTACTTC | CASSFPDSPYCEQYF
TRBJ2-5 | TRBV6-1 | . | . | TGTGCCAGCAGTGCATATACGGGCGACGGGGCCCAGTACTTC | CASSAYTGDGAQYF
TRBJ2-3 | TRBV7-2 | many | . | TGTGCCAGCAGCCCCTGGGGGGGGGCCCTCGATACGCAGTATTTT | CASSPWGGALDTQYF
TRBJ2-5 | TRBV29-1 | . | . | TGCAGGGAGGACGGCCAAGAGACCCAGTACTTC | CREDGQETQYF
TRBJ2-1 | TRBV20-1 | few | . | TGCAGTGCTAGAGATCTACAGGGCAGCTCCTACAATGAGCAGTTCTTC | CSARDLQGSSYNEQFF
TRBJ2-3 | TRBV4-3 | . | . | TGCGCCAGCAGCCAAGAGGGGGGCAGGGACAGCACAGATACGCAGTATTTT | CASSQEGGRDSTDTQYF
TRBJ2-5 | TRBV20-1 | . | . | TGCAGTGGGCACGTAGGGGTGCGAGAGACCCAGTACTTC | CSGHVGVRETQYF
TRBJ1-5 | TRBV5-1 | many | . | TGCGCCAGCAGCTTGGCCGGGGGATGGGATCAGCCCCAGCATTTT | CASSLAGGWDQPQHF
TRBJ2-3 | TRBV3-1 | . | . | TGTGCCAGCAGCCCTATTACGGGGGCCTTCACAGATACGCAGTATTTT | CASSPITGAFTDTQYF
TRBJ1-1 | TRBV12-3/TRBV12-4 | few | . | TGTGCCAGCAGTTCCGGACAGAACACTGAAGCTTTCTTT | CASSSGQNTEAFF
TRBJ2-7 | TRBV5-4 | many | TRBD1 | TGTGCCAGCAGCGGGGGACAGGGAGTCTACGAGCAGTACTTC | CASSGGQGVYEQYF
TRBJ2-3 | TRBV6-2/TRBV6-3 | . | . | TGTGCCAGCAGTCCCACGGGGCGCACAGATACGCAGTATTTT | CASSPTGRTDTQYF
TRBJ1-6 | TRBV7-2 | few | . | TGTGCCAGCAGCCCAAATCTAGGAGGGCCTCGGCCGAATTCACCCCTCCACTTT | CASSPNLGGPRPNSPLHF
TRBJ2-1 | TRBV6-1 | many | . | TGTGCCAGCAGTGAAAGTAGCTATCTGGTCTTC | CASSESSYLVF
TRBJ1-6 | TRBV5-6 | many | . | TGTGCCAGCAGCTTCGAACAGGGACGGTCACCCCTCCACTTT | CASSFEQGRSPLHF
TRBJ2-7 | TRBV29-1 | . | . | TGCAGCGTTGTGGTCATGAAGACTACCGAGCAGTACTTC | CSVVVMKTTEQYF
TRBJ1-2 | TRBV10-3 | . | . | TGTGCCATCAGTGAGTCGAGTGCGGAGAGCTACACCTTC | CAISESSAESYTF
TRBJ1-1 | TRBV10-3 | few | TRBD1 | TGTGCCATCAGTGAGAGACAGGGGAACACTGAAGCTTTCTTT | CAISERQGNTEAFF
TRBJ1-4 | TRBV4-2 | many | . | TGTGCCAGCAGCCTCCATTGGGAGGATGAAAAACTGTTTTTT | CASSLHWEDEKLFF
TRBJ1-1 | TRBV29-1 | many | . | TGCAGCGTTGAGGTTGGAATGAACACTGAAGCTTTCTTT | CSVEVGMNTEAFF
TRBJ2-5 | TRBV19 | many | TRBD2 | TGTGCCAGTAGCAATGGTTGGGCGGGGGGTACTGAGACCCAGTACTTC | CASSNGWAGGTETQYF
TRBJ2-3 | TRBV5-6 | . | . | TGTGCCAGCAGCTTAGTGGTATATAGCACAGATACGCAGTATTTT | CASSLVVYSTDTQYF
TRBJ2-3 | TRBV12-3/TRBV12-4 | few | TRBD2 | TGTGCCAGCACCCCTGCGGGAGAATCGGGAGATACGCAGTATTTT | CASTPAGESGDTQYF
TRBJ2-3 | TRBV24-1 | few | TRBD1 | TGTGCCACCAGTGATTTGGGGGGACAGGGTTCAGATACGCAGTATTTT | CATSDLGGQGSDTQYF
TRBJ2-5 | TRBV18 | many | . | TGTGCCAGCTCACCGGCGGGACTCCAAGAGACCCAGTACTTC | CASSPAGLQETQYF
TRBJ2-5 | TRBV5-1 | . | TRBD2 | TGCGCCAGTAATAGCGGGACCCAAGAGACCCAGTACTTC | CASNSGTQETQYF
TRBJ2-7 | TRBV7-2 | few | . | TGTGCCAGCAGCTTAGCGGGCAGGGACTACGAGCAGTACTTC | CASSLAGRDYEQYF
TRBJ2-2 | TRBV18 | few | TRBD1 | TGTGCCAGCTCACCACCGAAGGGGACAGAAAGGACCGGGGAGCTGTTTTTT | CASSPPKGTERTGELFF
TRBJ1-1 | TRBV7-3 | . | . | TGTGCCAGCTCTCCGGGGATAAACACTGAAGCTTTCTTT | CASSPGINTEAFF
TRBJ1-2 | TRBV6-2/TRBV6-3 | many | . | TGTGCCAGCAGTTCCCGCTATGGCTACACCTTC | CASSSRYGYTF
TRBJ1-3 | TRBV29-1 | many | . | TGCAGCGTTCGCCCCGGGCCCGAATCTGGAAACACCATATATTTT | CSVRPGPESGNTIYF
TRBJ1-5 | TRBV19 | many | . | TGTGCCAGTAGAGGGAGCAATCAGCCCCAGCATTTT | CASRGSNQPQHF
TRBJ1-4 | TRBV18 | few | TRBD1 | TGTGCCAGCTCACCACGGGGACAGCCTAATGAAAAACTGTTTTTT | CASSPRGQPNEKLFF
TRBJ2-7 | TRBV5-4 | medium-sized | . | TGTGCCAGCAGGCAAACACAGGGATCCTACGAGCAGTACTTC | CASRQTQGSYEQYF
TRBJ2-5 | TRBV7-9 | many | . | TGTGCCAGCAATGGTGGGCCACAAGAGACCCAGTACTTC | CASNGGPQETQYF
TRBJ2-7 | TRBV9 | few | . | TGTGCCAGCAGCGTAGCTCTCTACGAGCAGTACTTC | CASSVALYEQYF